These 23 T cell receptor beta chains came from one sample sequenced in a study of shared clonotypes between healthy human individuals. TCRdb's table, derived via immunoSEQ multiplex PCR, lists solely in-frame clones and lacks some. The sample has hundreds of thousands of clones, 79% seen once. Material for sequencing was PBMCs. The receptors come from a woman aged 40 to 49 in good health. Some clones in this sample may be carry-over from other donors' samples.

The chain uses TRBV23-1 and TRBJ1-1, with TRBD1 matching over 9 bases. Being an ORF, TRBV23-1 has a function that is uncertain. V gave up 4 bases and J gave up 5 bases; unmatched junction bases: 8. The length of the CDR3 is 15 residues. CDR3 in DNA: TGCGCCAGCAGTCGAACCGGGACAGGGTATACTGAAGCTTTCTTT. Translated, it gives CASSRTGTGYTEAFF.

A note on this clone: The junction does not match germline at one end; this may be a read error. The gene calls are TRBV20-1 and TRBJ1-4; D might be TRBD1 (5 bases). The germline V gene encodes CDR1 DFQATT and CDR2 SNEGSKA (reference sequence). This CDR3 region has 11 residues. The chain's CDR3 is CSASGVEKLSF. The CDR3 DNA reads as TGCAGTGCTTCGGGGGTTGAAAAACTGTCTTTT.

The CDR3 is CASSSGTSAAYEQYF. CDR3 nucleotide sequence: TGTGCCAGCAGCTCCGGGACTAGCGCCGCCTACGAGCAGTACTTC. This rearrangement joins TRBV7-8 to TRBJ2-7, with 10 bases fitting TRBD2. The CDR3 length is 15 residues. V trimming: 4 bases; J trimming: 2 bases; junction bases outside the gene matches: 5. Germline V CDR1 and CDR2: SGHVS, FQNEAQ.

This clone has more than one count but fewer than ten. The chain recombines TRBV19 with TRBJ1-2; TRBD1 matches 11 bases. This CDR3 is 16 amino acids long. The J segment lost 2 bases and the V segment lost 4 bases, leaving 6 bases of the junction unmatched. Germline values: CDR1 LNHDA, CDR2 SQIVND (reference sequence). DNA of the CDR3: TGTGCCAGTAGTACATCACGGACAGGGGGCAACTATGGCTACACCTTC. Its protein product is CASSTSRTGGNYGYTF.

This clone was seen more than once but under ten times. The chain links TRBV9 to TRBJ1-5, with no clear D. The CDR3 runs 13 residues. V was cut by 3 bases and J by 2 bases, with 6 bases left in between. Germline CDR1 SGDLS, CDR2 YYNGEE. Written as DNA, the CDR3 is TGTGCCAGCAGCGGGGGAGGCAATCAGCCCCAGCATTTT. Amino acids: CASSGGGNQPQHF.

This sequence joins TRBV11-2 and TRBJ2-7; TRBD2 aligns across 14 bases. The germline CDR1 and CDR2 sequences are SGHAT and FQNNGV. The CDR3 length is 18 residues. V lost 6 bases and J lost 1; bases outside the gene matches: 11. The CDR3 DNA is TGTGCCAGCAGATCCGGGACTAGCGGGAGCTTGAGGTCCTACGAGCAGTACTTC. Its protein product is CASRSGTSGSLRSYEQYF.

V usage is TRBV2 and J usage is TRBJ2-2; unclear D gene. This CDR3 has 14 amino acids. The V and J ends lost 5 bases and 6 bases respectively, with 13 bases between them. Germline assignment: CDR1 SNHLY and CDR2 FYNNEI. CDR3 region: CASSKTVHSGELFF. In DNA, the CDR3 is TGTGCCAGCAGTAAGACCGTACACTCCGGGGAGCTGTTTTTT.

The chain carries TRBV7-2 and TRBJ2-5; 12 bases map to TRBD1. Germline CDR1 SGHTA, CDR2 FQGNSA. The CDR3 runs 15 residues. The ends lost 6 bases at V and 4 bases at J; junction bases unmatched: 6. The CDR3 DNA sequence: TGTGCCAGCAGTCCGGGACAGGGGGCGGGAGAGACCCAGTACTTC. This sequence encodes CASSPGQGAGETQYF.

This clone was picked up one time. The J gene is TRBJ1-1, the V gene TRBV29-1; D is perhaps TRBD1 (5 bases). The V and J ends lost 4 bases and 8 bases respectively, with 11 bases between them. CDR1 and CDR2 (germline): SQVTM, ANQGSEA. The CDR3 spans 11 residues. The DNA for the CDR3 is TGCAGCGTTGGGGGGACCGGGGAAGCTTTCTTT. Encoded protein: CSVGGTGEAFF. Complete variable domain (other parts from reference TRBV29-1 and TRBJ1-1): SAVISQKPSRDICQRGTSLTIQCQVDSQVTMMFWYRQQPGQSLTLIATANQGSEATYESGFVIDKFPISRPNLTFSTLTVSNMSPEDSSIYLCSVGGTGEAFFGQGTRLTVV.

The chain couples TRBV30 to TRBJ1-2; 9 positions agree with TRBD1. The CDR3 has 14 amino acids. Losses at the gene ends were 3 bases for V and 8 bases for J; bases not matched to a gene: 10. Looked up from germline, CDR1 is GTSNPN and CDR2 is SVGIG (reference sequence). The CDR3 region has the DNA TGTGCCTGGAGGGGGGACAGGGAGGTTGGCGGCTACACCTTC. This gives the protein CAWRGDREVGGYTF.

The chain employs TRBV9 and TRBJ1-2; weak D call: TRBD1 (5 bases). Germline values: CDR1 SGDLS, CDR2 YYNGEE. The germline V and J ends were trimmed by 0 bases and 8 bases, with 14 bases remaining between them. This CDR3 has 14 residues. The CDR3 loop reads CASSVASGLRGYTF. The CDR3 DNA reads as TGTGCCAGCAGCGTAGCTTCGGGACTTAGGGGCTACACCTTC.

The V and J genes are TRBV30 and TRBJ2-7; 7 bases line up with TRBD2. The CDR3 is 15 amino acids. Germline loops: CDR1 GTSNPN, CDR2 SVGIG (reference sequence). V shed 4 bases, J shed 5 bases, and the junction held 14 bases outside the gene matches. The CDR3 region is CAWNPSGNPLDEQYF. In DNA form, the CDR3 reads TGTGCCTGGAATCCCAGCGGGAACCCTCTAGACGAGCAGTACTTC.

The V gene is TRBV30, the J gene TRBJ2-1, with D maybe TRBD1 (5 bases). Trimming shortened V by 3 bases and J by 4 bases, and 10 bases separated the two germline ends. The CDR3 consists of 13 residues. Germline V lookup: CDR1 GTSNPN, CDR2 SVGIG (reference sequence). CDR3 sequence: CAWRGPGYNEQFF. The CDR3, as DNA: TGTGCCTGGAGAGGTCCAGGGTACAATGAGCAGTTCTTC.

The rearrangement joins TRBV28 to TRBJ2-7; TRBD1 matches 8 bases. Germline assignment: CDR1 MDHEN and CDR2 SYDVKM. V dropped 11 bases and J dropped 6; count of bases not matched to a gene: 9. This CDR3 region has 12 residues. In DNA, the CDR3 is TGTGCCGGCCGGACAGGGACGGGCGAGCAGTACTTC. This gives the protein CAGRTGTGEQYF. Drawing the rest from reference TRBV28 and TRBJ2-7, the complete variable domain is DVKVTQSSRYLVKRTGEKVFLECVQDMDHENMFWYRQDPGLGLRLIYFSYDVKMKEKGDIPEGYSVSREKKERFSLILESASTNQTSMYLCAGRTGTGEQYFGPGTRLTVT.

Details on this clone: Being one base from a much bigger clone, this may be a read error. The chain links TRBV6-6 to TRBJ1-1; no reliable D call. Germline CDR1 MNHNY, CDR2 SVGAGI (reference sequence). This CDR3 has 14 amino acids. CDR3 loop: CASSYRVEGTGAFF. As DNA, the CDR3 is TGTGCCAGCAGTTACAGGGTGGAAGGCACTGGAGCTTTCTTT.

This clone was recorded only once. V is TRBV18 and J is TRBJ1-2; 8 bases fit TRBD1. Germline V CDR1 and CDR2: KGHSH, LQKENI. Trimming at V came to 6 bases and at J to 3 bases, leaving 9 bases not matched to a gene. This CDR3 comprises 15 residues. The CDR3 is CASSTSTTGDYGYTF. For the CDR3, the DNA is TGTGCCAGCTCTACATCAACGACAGGGGACTATGGCTACACCTTC.

This clone has ten or more counts. J is TRBJ2-5 and V is TRBV5-8; D may be TRBD1 or TRBD2 (5 bases each). This CDR3 comprises 13 residues. The ends were cut back, 6 bases at V and 2 bases at J, with 11 bases in the middle. CDR1 SGHTS and CDR2 YDEGEE come from the germline V gene. CDR3 amino acids: CASNLGAQETQYF. As DNA, the CDR3 is TGTGCCAGCAACCTCGGGGCTCAAGAGACCCAGTACTTC.

This clone appeared a single time. This chain connects TRBV4-2 to TRBJ2-1; TRBD1 aligns across 7 bases. The germline V gene has CDR1 LGHNA and CDR2 YNFKEQ. The CDR3 extends over 17 amino acids. V was clipped by 2 bases and J by 6 bases; unmatched bases: 13. CDR3 sequence (DNA): TGTGCCAGCAGCCAAAAACCAAGACAGGGCGGGTTCAATGAGCAGTTCTTC. Translating gives CASSQKPRQGGFNEQFF.

The chain joins TRBV28 to TRBJ1-3; D not certain. Trimming cost V 3 bases and J 0 bases, with 9 bases left between them. The V gene's germline CDR1 is MDHEN and CDR2 SYDVKM. The CDR3 totals 15 residues. CDR3 residues: CASSFPGYSGNTIYF. The CDR3 DNA follows: TGTGCCAGCAGTTTCCCAGGCTACTCTGGAAACACCATATATTTT.

The chain carries TRBV10-3 and TRBJ2-2, with 8 bases fitting TRBD1. Germline trimming cut 7 bases from V and 0 bases from J; bases unmatched to any gene: 13. This CDR3 has 18 residues. Germline CDR1 ENHRY, CDR2 SYGVKD. The CDR3 coding sequence is TGTGCCATCAACGCCGGTTGGGGACAGGAAACGAACACCGGGGAGCTGTTTTTT. It is translated as CAINAGWGQETNTGELFF.

The V and J genes are TRBV5-1 and TRBJ2-5; 14 positions match TRBD2. This CDR3 is built from 16 residues. V was pared by 4 bases and J by 0 bases, with 2 bases of the junction left unmatched. From germline, CDR1 is SGHRS and CDR2 YFSETQ. The CDR3 spells CASSPGLAGDQETQYF. Written as DNA, the CDR3 is TGCGCCAGCAGCCCGGGACTAGCGGGAGACCAAGAGACCCAGTACTTC.

This clone was picked up many times. This chain links TRBV19 with TRBJ1-5, with a possible D match to TRBD1 (5 bases). CDR3 length equals 14 residues. Trimming took 5 bases from V and 3 from J, leaving 11 bases between them. Germline assignment: CDR1 LNHDA and CDR2 SQIVND (reference sequence). DNA for the CDR3: TGTGCCAGTAGTGACAGTTGGGCCAATCAGCCCCAGCATTTT. Protein: CASSDSWANQPQHF.

Concerning this clone itself: Additional DNA sequences in this sample encode the identical CDR3. The J gene is TRBJ2-5, the V gene TRBV10-3, with a tentative D call TRBD2 (5 bases). Deletions cut 0 bases from V and 2 bases from J, with 7 bases between. The germline V gene has CDR1 ENHRY and CDR2 SYGVKD. This CDR3 comprises 14 residues. CDR3 sequence (DNA): TGTGCCATCAGTGAGTCGACGGGGCAAGAGACCCAGTACTTC. Translating it yields CAISESTGQETQYF.